This T cell receptor (beta chain) was recorded in a study of blood T cell repertoires in COVID-19. Study as a whole: The United States, Italy and Spain supplied acute and convalescent COVID-19 samples. Nucleic acid was either cDNA or gDNA, and it came from T cells, B-cell-depleted T cells, or PBMCs.

The CDR3 is 13 residues long. The V end was cut by 4 bases, the J end by 4 bases, with 10 bases between. The germline V gene encodes CDR1 SQVTM and CDR2 ANQGSEA. Per the study methods: Amplification with reference gene primers provided the estimates of nucleated cell counts. Using immunoSEQ multiplex PCR, the repertoire was profiled, and TCRdb retains in-frame clones only, with some absent. The V and J calls and clone size were taken over from that table, and D and trimming were inferred from the DNA. The table shows about 370,000 clones, with 89% occurring only once. Patients of the Seattle cohort, enrolled during active infection, were followed longitudinally. Worth noting for this clone: The same CDR3 arises from other DNA sequences in this sample as well.

The sample comprised peripheral blood. This TCR was recovered from a woman aged 25 to 45 with COVID-19, enrolled during active disease. This sequence joins TRBV29-1 and TRBJ1-4; a possible D gene is TRBD1 (6 bases). CDR3 protein: CSVGRGFNEKLFF. DNA for the CDR3: TGCAGCGTTGGCAGGGGATTTAATGAAAAACTGTTTTTT.